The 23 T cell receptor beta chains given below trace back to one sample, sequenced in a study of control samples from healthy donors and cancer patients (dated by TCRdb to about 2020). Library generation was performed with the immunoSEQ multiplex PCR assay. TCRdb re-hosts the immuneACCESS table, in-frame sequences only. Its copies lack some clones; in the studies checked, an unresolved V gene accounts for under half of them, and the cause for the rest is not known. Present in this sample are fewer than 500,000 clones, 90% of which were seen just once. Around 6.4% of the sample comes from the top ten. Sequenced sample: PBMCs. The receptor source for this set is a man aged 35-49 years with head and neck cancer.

Here the CDR3 DNA reads TGTGCCAGCAGCGTGGGAGGCGACAATCAGCCCCAGCATTTT. This encodes CASSVGGDNQPQHF. This rearrangement joins TRBV9 to TRBJ1-5; D call uncertain. CDR3 length: 14 residues. Trimming took off 2 bases at V and 3 bases at J, with 9 bases between the two ends. Germline CDR1 and CDR2: SGDLS and YYNGEE.

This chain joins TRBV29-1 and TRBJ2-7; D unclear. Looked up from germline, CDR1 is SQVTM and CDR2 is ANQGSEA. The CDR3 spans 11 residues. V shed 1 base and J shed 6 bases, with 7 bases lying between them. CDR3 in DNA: TGCAGCGTTGAAGCCCGCACCGAGCAGTACTTC. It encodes CSVEARTEQYF.

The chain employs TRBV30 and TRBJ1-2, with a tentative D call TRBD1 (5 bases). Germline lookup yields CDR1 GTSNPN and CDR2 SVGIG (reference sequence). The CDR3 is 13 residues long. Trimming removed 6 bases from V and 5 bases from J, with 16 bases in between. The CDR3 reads CACGRGREYGYTF. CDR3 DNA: TGTGCCTGCGGCCGGGGCAGGGAATATGGCTACACCTTC.

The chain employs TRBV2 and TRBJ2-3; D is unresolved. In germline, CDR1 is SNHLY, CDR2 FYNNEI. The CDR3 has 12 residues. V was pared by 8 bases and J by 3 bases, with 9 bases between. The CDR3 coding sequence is TGTGCCAGCGCCATTAGGACAGATACGCAGTATTTT. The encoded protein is CASAIRTDTQYF.

As DNA, the CDR3 is TGTGCCAGCAGCGCCCAGCCTAGGGCCGACACTGAAGCTTTCTTT. Translated, it gives CASSAQPRADTEAFF. V usage is TRBV7-2 and J usage is TRBJ1-1; the D is unclear. Looked up from germline, CDR1 is SGHTA and CDR2 is FQGNSA. The CDR3 has 15 amino acids. Trimming took 5 bases from V and 3 from J, leaving 16 bases between them.

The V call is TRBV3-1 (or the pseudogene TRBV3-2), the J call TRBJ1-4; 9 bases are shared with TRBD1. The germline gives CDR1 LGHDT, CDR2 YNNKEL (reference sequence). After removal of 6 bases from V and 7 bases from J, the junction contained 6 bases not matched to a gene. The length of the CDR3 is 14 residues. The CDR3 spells CASSPGTGFEKLFF. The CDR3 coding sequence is TGTGCCAGCAGTCCCGGGACAGGGTTTGAAAAACTGTTTTTT.

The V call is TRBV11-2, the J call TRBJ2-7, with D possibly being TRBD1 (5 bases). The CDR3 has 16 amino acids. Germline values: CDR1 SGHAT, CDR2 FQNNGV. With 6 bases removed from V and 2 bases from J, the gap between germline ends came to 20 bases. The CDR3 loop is CASSPPSTRQTYEQYF. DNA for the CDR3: TGTGCCAGCAGTCCCCCTTCAACGCGACAGACCTACGAGCAGTACTTC.

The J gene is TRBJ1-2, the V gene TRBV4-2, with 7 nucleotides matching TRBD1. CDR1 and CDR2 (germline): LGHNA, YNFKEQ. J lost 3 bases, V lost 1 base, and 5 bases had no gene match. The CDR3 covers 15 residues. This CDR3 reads CASSQGGRGDYGYTF. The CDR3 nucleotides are TGTGCCAGCAGCCAAGGGGGCAGGGGGGACTATGGCTACACCTTC.

The CDR3 here is CAWTPPTQGPNEKLFF. CDR3 in DNA: TGTGCCTGGACCCCGCCGACACAGGGCCCTAATGAAAAACTGTTTTTT. This chain uses TRBV30 with TRBJ1-4, with a tentative D call TRBD1 (6 bases). The CDR3 is 16 residues long. Looked up from germline, CDR1 is GTSNPN and CDR2 is SVGIG (reference sequence). V lost 4 bases to trimming and J lost 3 bases, with 18 bases between them.

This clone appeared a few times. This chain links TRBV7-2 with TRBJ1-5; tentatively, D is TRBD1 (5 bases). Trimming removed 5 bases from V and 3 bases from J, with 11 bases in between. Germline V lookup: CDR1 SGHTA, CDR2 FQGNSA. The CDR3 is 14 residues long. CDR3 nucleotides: TGTGCCAGCAGCGAGAGGGGCTCCAATCAGCCCCAGCATTTT. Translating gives CASSERGSNQPQHF.

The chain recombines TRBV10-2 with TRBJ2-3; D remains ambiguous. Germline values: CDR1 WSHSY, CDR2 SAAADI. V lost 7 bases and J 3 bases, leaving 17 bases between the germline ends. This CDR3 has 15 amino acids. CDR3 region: CASTSGPMGTDTQYF. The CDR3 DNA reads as TGCGCCAGCACTTCAGGACCAATGGGGACAGATACGCAGTATTTT.

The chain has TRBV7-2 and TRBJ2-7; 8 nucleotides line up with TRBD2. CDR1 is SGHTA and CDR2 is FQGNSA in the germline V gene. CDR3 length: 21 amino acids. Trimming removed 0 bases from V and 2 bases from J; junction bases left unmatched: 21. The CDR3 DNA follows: TGTGCCAGCAGCTTAGCGACGTCTCCCGCGGGGGGCCGTCTTAACCCCTACGAGCAGTACTTC. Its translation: CASSLATSPAGGRLNPYEQYF.

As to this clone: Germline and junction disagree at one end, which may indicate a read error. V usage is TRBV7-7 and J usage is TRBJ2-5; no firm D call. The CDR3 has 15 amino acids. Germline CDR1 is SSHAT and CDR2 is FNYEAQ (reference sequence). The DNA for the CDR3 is TGTGCTAGCAGCTCCCATCGGCCGCTGCAAGAGACCCAGTACTTC. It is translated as CASSSHRPLQETQYF.

This chain's CDR3 is CASSPGLVISYEQYF. The DNA of the CDR3 is TGCGCCAGCAGCCCGGGACTAGTAATCTCCTACGAGCAGTACTTC. The chain carries TRBV5-1 and TRBJ2-7; 8 nucleotides agree with TRBD2. The CDR3 has 15 residues. Germline assignment: CDR1 SGHRS and CDR2 YFSETQ. Trimming took 4 bases from V and 0 from J; bases not matched to a gene: 6.

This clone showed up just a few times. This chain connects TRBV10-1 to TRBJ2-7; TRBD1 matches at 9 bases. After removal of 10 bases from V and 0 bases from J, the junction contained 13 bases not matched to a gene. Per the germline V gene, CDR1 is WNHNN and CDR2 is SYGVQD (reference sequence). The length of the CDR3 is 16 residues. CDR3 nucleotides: TGCGCCACCCTCCCCGGGACAGGGCCCCGCTCCTACGAGCAGTACTTC. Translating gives CATLPGTGPRSYEQYF.

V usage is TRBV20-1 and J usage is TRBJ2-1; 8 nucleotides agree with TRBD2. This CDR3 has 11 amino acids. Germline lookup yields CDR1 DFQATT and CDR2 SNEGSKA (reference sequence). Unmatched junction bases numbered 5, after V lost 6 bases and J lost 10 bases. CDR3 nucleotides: TGCAGTGCCCACATAGCGGGAGAGCAGTTCTTC. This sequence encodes CSAHIAGEQFF.

CDR3 loop: CATSLSYGLTDTQYF. Here the CDR3 DNA reads TGTGCCACCAGCCTCTCATATGGACTTACAGATACGCAGTATTTT. The rearrangement joins TRBV15 to TRBJ2-3, with TRBD2 as a possible D gene (5 bases). This CDR3 contains 15 residues. The germline V gene encodes CDR1 LNHNV and CDR2 YYDKDF (reference sequence). Deletions cut 5 bases from V and 3 bases from J, with 15 bases between.

The CDR3 DNA is TGCAGCGCTAAACAGTCAATGAACACTGAAGCTTTCTTT. Protein product: CSAKQSMNTEAFF. J is TRBJ1-1 and V is TRBV29-1; D ambiguous. Between the trimmed V and J ends, which lost 7 bases and 0 bases, there was a span of 12 bases. In germline, CDR1 is SQVTM, CDR2 ANQGSEA. The CDR3 covers 13 residues.

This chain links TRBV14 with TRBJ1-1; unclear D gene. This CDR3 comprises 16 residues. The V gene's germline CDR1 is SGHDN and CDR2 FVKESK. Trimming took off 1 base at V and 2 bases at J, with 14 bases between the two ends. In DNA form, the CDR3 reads TGTGCCAGCAGCCAAGTGGGCAGGAGCGGAAACACTGAAGCTTTCTTT. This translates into CASSQVGRSGNTEAFF.

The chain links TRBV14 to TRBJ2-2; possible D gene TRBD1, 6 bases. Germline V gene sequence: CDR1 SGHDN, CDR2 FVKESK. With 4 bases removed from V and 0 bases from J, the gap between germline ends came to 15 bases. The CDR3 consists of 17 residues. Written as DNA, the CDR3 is TGTGCCAGCAGCCGCAAGACAGGTCCCGCGAACACCGGGGAGCTGTTTTTT. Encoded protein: CASSRKTGPANTGELFF.

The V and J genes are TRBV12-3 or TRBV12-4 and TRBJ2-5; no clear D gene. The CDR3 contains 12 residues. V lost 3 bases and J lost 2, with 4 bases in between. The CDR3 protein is CASSFLQETQYF. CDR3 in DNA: TGTGCCAGCAGTTTCCTTCAAGAGACCCAGTACTTC.

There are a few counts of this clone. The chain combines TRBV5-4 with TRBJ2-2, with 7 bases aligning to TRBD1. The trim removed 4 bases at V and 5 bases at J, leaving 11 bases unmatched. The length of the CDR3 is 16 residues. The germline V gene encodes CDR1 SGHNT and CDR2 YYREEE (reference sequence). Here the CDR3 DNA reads TGTGCCAGCAGCCACTACAGGGGCGCCGAGACCGGGGAGCTGTTTTTT. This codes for CASSHYRGAETGELFF.

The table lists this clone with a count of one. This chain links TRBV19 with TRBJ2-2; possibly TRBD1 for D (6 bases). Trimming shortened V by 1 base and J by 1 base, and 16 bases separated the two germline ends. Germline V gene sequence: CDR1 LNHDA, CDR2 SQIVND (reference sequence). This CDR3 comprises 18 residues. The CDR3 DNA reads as TGTGCCAGTAGTATAGGTCAAAACAGGGCCGAGAACACCGGGGAGCTGTTTTTT. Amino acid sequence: CASSIGQNRAENTGELFF.